A selection of T cell receptor beta chains follows, all from one sample in a study of blood T cell repertoires in COVID-19. The repertoire was sequenced with immunoSEQ multiplex PCR; TCRdb's copy has only in-frame clones and lacks some. Of 200,000 to 300,000 clones listed, 84% were seen once; the top ten hold 4% to 4.5%. Input material: peripheral blood. These receptors all stem from a man aged 50-60 years with acute or convalescent COVID-19. Both conserved end residues are part of each CDR3. A D gene is named only where the DNA matches it firmly. Not all rows give a size; the values are once, few, many and, for expanded clones, a class.

.	TRBV7-3	TRBD1	TRBJ1-1	TGTGCCAGCAGCTACCAGGGGGGAGACACTGAAGCTTTCTTT	CASSYQGGDTEAFF
.	TRBV7-9	.	TRBJ2-7	TGTGCCAGCAGCTTACAGGGGACCGAGCAGTACTTC	CASSLQGTEQYF
few	TRBV9	.	TRBJ1-3	TGTGCCAGCAGCCTAGGGGCCCTCTCTGGAAACACCATATATTTT	CASSLGALSGNTIYF
.	TRBV13	.	TRBJ2-7	TGTGCCAGCAGCTTAGGCTTTACATCTCCCCCCTCCTTC	CASSLGFTSPPSF
.	TRBV5-6	TRBD1	TRBJ2-1	TGTGCCAGCAGCCCGGGGACAGGGTTCGCCCTGTACAATGAGCAGTTCTTC	CASSPGTGFALYNEQFF
once	TRBV12-5	TRBD1	TRBJ1-5	TGTGCTAGTGGTACCCGACAGGGGAATCAGCCCCAGCATTTT	CASGTRQGNQPQHF
.	TRBV7-9	.	TRBJ1-2	TGTGCCAGCAGCTTAGCTTCTAGGCTCTATGGCTACACCTTC	CASSLASRLYGYTF
.	TRBV6-2/TRBV6-3	.	TRBJ2-7	TGTGCCAGCAGTTATGGGTGGGTCGGGAATAACGAGCAGTACTTC	CASSYGWVGNNEQYF
.	TRBV5-6	TRBD1	TRBJ1-5	TGTGCCAGCAGCTTGGGACAGGGAAGGACGAATCAGCCCCAGCATTTT	CASSLGQGRTNQPQHF
.	TRBV7-2	TRBD1	TRBJ1-2	TGTGCCAGCAGCCCTCAGGGGGACTATGGCTACACCTTC	CASSPQGDYGYTF
.	TRBV6-5	TRBD1	TRBJ1-3	TGTGCCAGCAGTTACGGACAGGGGGCGACGGGAAACACCATATATTTT	CASSYGQGATGNTIYF
.	TRBV10-2	TRBD2	TRBJ2-5	TGCGCCAGCACCAAACGACTAGCGCAAGAGACCCAGTACTTC	CASTKRLAQETQYF
.	TRBV6-1	.	TRBJ1-2	TGTGCCAGCAGTGAAATGCAGGGCCCCTATGGCTACACCTTC	CASSEMQGPYGYTF
few	TRBV19	TRBD1	TRBJ1-1	TGTGCCAGTAGTGTGACAGGGTTGGCTGAAGCTTTCTTT	CASSVTGLAEAFF
.	TRBV11-3	TRBD1	TRBJ2-5	TGTGCCAGCAGCTACGGACAGGGGGCCGTGACCCAGTACTTC	CASSYGQGAVTQYF
.	TRBV2	.	TRBJ1-1	TGTGCCAGCAGTGTGGGAGGGTACACTGAAGCTTTCTTT	CASSVGGYTEAFF
.	TRBV7-9	.	TRBJ2-6	TGTGCCAGCAGCTTTTCTATGGAGGCTGGGGCCAACGTCCTGACTTTC	CASSFSMEAGANVLTF
.	TRBV15	.	TRBJ2-7	TGTGCCACCAGCAGAGATCAGGGGCCCTACGAGCAGTACTTC	CATSRDQGPYEQYF
.	TRBV19	.	TRBJ1-5	TGTGCCAGTAGCGCGGGGCAGCCCCAGCATTTT	CASSAGQPQHF
.	TRBV5-6	.	TRBJ1-2	TGTGCCAGCAGCCCGGCCTCCGTAGGGGATAACTGGGTCTATGGCTACACCTTC	CASSPASVGDNWVYGYTF
.	TRBV5-6	TRBD2	TRBJ2-5	TGTGCCAGCAGCTGGACTAGCGGGGTGGAGACCCAGTACTTC	CASSWTSGVETQYF
.	TRBV29-1	.	TRBJ2-1	TGCAGCGTTGCACGGCGGGATCTAGGGAATGAGCAGTTCTTC	CSVARRDLGNEQFF
.	TRBV6-2/TRBV6-3	TRBD2	TRBJ2-1	TGTGCCAGCAGCGGACTAGCGGAAGACAATGAGCAGTTCTTC	CASSGLAEDNEQFF
.	TRBV2	.	TRBJ1-4	TGTGCCAGCAGTGAAGACAGGGCTTGGGAAAAACTGTTTTTT	CASSEDRAWEKLFF
.	TRBV5-6	.	TRBJ1-2	TGTGCCAGCAGCTCCCTGGATCTGGGACAAATCTACACCTTC	CASSSLDLGQIYTF
.	TRBV10-2	TRBD2	TRBJ2-5	TGCGCCAGCAACAGCGGGGGAATAAGAAAGGAGACCCAGTACTTC	CASNSGGIRKETQYF
.	TRBV5-6	TRBD1	TRBJ1-1	TGTGCCAGCAGCCCCAGGGACAGGGGGCTCACTGAAGCTTTCTTT	CASSPRDRGLTEAFF
.	TRBV9	.	TRBJ2-2	TGTGCCAGCAGCCCAGGCTGGGGCTCCAACACCGGGGAGCTGTTTTTT	CASSPGWGSNTGELFF
.	TRBV19	.	TRBJ2-1	TGTGCCAGTAGTATAGTTCCCTCCTCGGCTCAGACTCCCTGGTCCTACAATGAGCAGTTCTTC	CASSIVPSSAQTPWSYNEQFF
few	TRBV28	.	TRBJ1-1	TGTGCCCATAAGCGGGGAGCATCTATGAACACTGAAGCTTTCTTT	CAHKRGASMNTEAFF
once	TRBV3-1/TRBV3-2	.	TRBJ2-3	TGTGCCAGCAGCCAAGTTGCGGTCACAGATACGCAGTATTTT	CASSQVAVTDTQYF
once	TRBV5-6	.	TRBJ2-1	TGTGCCAGCAGTTATCCTTACAATGAGCAGTTCTTC	CASSYPYNEQFF
.	TRBV7-8	TRBD2	TRBJ2-3	TGTGCCAGCAGCTGGATTCCGGGACTAGCGGGGGGGTTGGGCACGCAGTATTTT	CASSWIPGLAGGLGTQYF
few	TRBV6-5	TRBD2	TRBJ2-3	TGTGCCAGCAGAAGAGGGAGGGCCCGCACAGATACGCAGTATTTT	CASRRGRARTDTQYF
.	TRBV21-1	.	TRBJ1-5	TGTGCCAGCAGCAAACCGGACAGAATAATTAAACCCAATTTAGGGGGCAATCAGCCCCAGCATTTT	CASSKPDRIIKPNLGGNQPQHF
.	TRBV19	TRBD1	TRBJ2-1	TGTGCCTCAAGTGGGACAGGGGCTTTCCACAATGAGCAGTTCTTC	CASSGTGAFHNEQFF